Detailed here is one T cell receptor beta chain. At least ten counts were recorded for this clone. Which antigen it targets is not known. Base-call qualities are not available, and no considerably larger clone is one nucleotide away. Each collaborating institution followed its own protocols to collect whole blood in K2EDTA tubes. Collaborator samples were shipped for TCRbeta analysis as frozen whole blood, isolated PBMCs, or DNA extracted from either sample type. The sample belongs to a study of blood T cell repertoires in COVID-19 (dated by TCRdb to 2018 to 2020). Background on the whole study: Samples from collaborators originated in the United States, Italy and Spain and spanned both the acute and convalescent phases of COVID-19. HLA class I and class II types, where available, came from metadata supplied by the sample provider rather than from assay-based typing. The repertoires were released in a freely available public database intended as a resource for research on the immune response to SARS-CoV-2. Sample metadata almost always included a de-identified subject ID, COVID-19 status, age in years and sex. Samples were obtained from the ongoing ImmuneRACE study (first 160 participants) and from over 1,000 subjects provided by 6 global collaborators. The prospective study material was composed of cDNA or gDNA derived from T cells, B-cell-depleted T cells, or PBMCs. Subjects who had been exposed to COVID-19, were actively infected with it, or had recovered from it provided the deeply sampled blood TCRbeta repertoires that made up the dataset.

TCRbeta CDR3 regions were amplified from genomic DNA by means of the immunoSEQ Assay, a bias-controlled multiplex PCR. The authors' pipeline ran thus. Within the assay, amplification of reference gene primers was used to estimate how many nucleated cells each sample contained. To quantify the absolute abundance of each unique TCRbeta CDR3 rearrangement, sequence reads were collapsed and filtered. For each sample, productive Simpson clonality was calculated by taking the square root of Simpson's diversity index across productive rearrangements. Imported from immuneACCESS, the table was reduced by TCRdb to in-frame sequences with V and J called. These copies leave out some clones; in studies compared against another copy, an unresolved V gene accounts for under half, and the cause of the remainder is not known. D and trimming were read from the DNA, whereas the V and J calls and clone size are those reported in that table. In all, the sample holds 95,000 to 150,000 clones, and roughly 85% of those were seen once. Of the sample, 25% to 30% falls within the top ten clones.

Taken from cysteine to phenylalanine, the CDR3 has 18 residues. Only CDR3 DNA remains: 54 bases, in frame from the first base. V sheds 3 bases and J sheds 0 bases, leaving 20 bases between their ends. CDR1 SGHVS and CDR2 FQNEAQ were looked up in the germline V gene. What the work shows at the level of the full study, not this receptor alone: The quantity of clinical and demographic metadata differed by source and by participant and was supplied without curation.

The chain uses TRBV7-8 and TRBJ1-1; TRBD1 is possibly the D segment (6 matching bases). Sequencing input: peripheral blood. The sequence came from an elderly woman with acute or convalescent COVID-19. The CDR3 amino acid sequence is: CASSLAGTLTPMNTEAFF. The bases read TGTGCCAGCAGCTTGGCCGGGACACTTACTCCCATGAACACTGAAGCTTTCTTT.